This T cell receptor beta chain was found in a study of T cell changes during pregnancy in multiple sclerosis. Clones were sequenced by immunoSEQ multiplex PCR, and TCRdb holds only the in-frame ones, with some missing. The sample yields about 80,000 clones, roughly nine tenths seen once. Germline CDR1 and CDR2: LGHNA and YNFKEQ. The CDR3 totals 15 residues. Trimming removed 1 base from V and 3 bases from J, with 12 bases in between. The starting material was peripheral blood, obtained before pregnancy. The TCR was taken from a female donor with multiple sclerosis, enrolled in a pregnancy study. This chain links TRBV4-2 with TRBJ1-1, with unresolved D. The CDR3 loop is CASSQVLQLDTEAFF. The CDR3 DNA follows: TGTGCCAGCAGCCAAGTTTTACAGTTGGACACTGAAGCTTTCTTT.